This T cell receptor (beta chain) was identified in a study of T cell repertoires in cytomegalovirus infection. Trimming cost V 3 bases and J 0 bases, with 18 bases left between them. The CDR3 runs 18 residues. In germline, CDR1 is LNHDA, CDR2 SQIVND (reference sequence). TCRdb re-derived calls from the reads in MiXCR, one entry per CDR3 protein. The data contain about 900,000 distinct CDR3 sequences, roughly 30% of them singletons. Regarding this clonotype: The antigen is not known.

The clonotype was recovered from a human donor in good health (CMV status not recorded). Some clones in this sample may be carry-over from other donors' samples. Source: cultured CD8+ T cells from PBMCs, taken from culture after CMV antigen stimulation. V is TRBV19 and J is TRBJ2-1, with unresolved D. CDR3 in DNA: TGTGCCAGTAGTATTTCCCCCTGGGCAGATCACTCCTACAATGAGCAGTTCTTC. This sequence encodes CASSISPWADHSYNEQFF.